The clone carrying this TCR beta chain has more than one count but fewer than ten. Its antigen is unidentified. This entry comes from a study of cytomegalovirus exposure and HLA in healthy donors. In the study overall: Earlier, 150 million to 200 million T cells were analyzed, and fewer than 120 million unique TCR beta sequences were found among them. Study observations and caveats: Immune exposure was documented only through CMV serostatus. Later analysis identified a missense DCLRE1C variant that was linked to TCR beta V- and J-gene trimming. Later on, analysis showed that most CMV-associated TCR beta chains appeared to be HLA-restricted.

Trimming took 2 bases from V and 5 from J; bases not matched to a gene: 9. CDR3 length equals 15 residues. Germline V gene data show CDR1 as MNHNS and CDR2 as SASEGT. 60 Vbeta and 13 Jbeta primers were used in PCR. Sequencing was performed with immunoSEQ multiplex PCR; in TCRdb, only in-frame clones are kept and a portion is missing. The sample includes about 190,000 clones, almost 75% of them seen just once. This TCR was sampled from a woman in her twenties or thirties in good health and CMV-seropositive. The specimen was PBMCs. The genes are TRBV6-1 and TRBJ2-7, with 7 nucleotides matching TRBD1. The CDR3 region has the DNA TGTGCCAGCAGTGAAAGACAGGGCTCCCTCGACGAGCAGTACTTC. This sequence encodes CASSERQGSLDEQYF.